Below are 5 T cell receptor beta chains sequenced from a single sample in a study of B cell selection in AIRE deficiency. Sorting defined conventional CD4 T cells as CD4+CD127+. Clones were sequenced by immunoSEQ multiplex PCR, and TCRdb holds only the in-frame ones, with some missing. This sample has tens of thousands of clones, with around 97% found just once. Sequences were obtained from conventional CD4+ T cells sorted from PBMCs. These receptor sequences come from a human donor with AIRE deficiency.

The gene calls are TRBV6-5 and TRBJ1-5; 7 bases match TRBD1. This CDR3 has 14 residues. Trimming cost V 6 bases and J 3 bases; bases outside gene matches: 5. Germline lookup yields CDR1 MNHEY and CDR2 SVGAGI. The CDR3 region is CASRKQGPNQPQHF. CDR3 nucleotides: TGTGCCAGCAGAAAACAGGGGCCCAATCAGCCCCAGCATTTT.

The chain couples TRBV11-3 to TRBJ1-1, with 7 positions matching TRBD1. CDR3 length: 14 residues. Trimming removed 5 bases from V and 3 bases from J; junction bases left unmatched: 6. Germline CDR1 reads SGHNT; CDR2 reads YENEEA. CDR3 coding DNA: TGTGCCAGCAGCAGCGGACAGGCGGACACTGAAGCTTTCTTT. It specifies CASSSGQADTEAFF.

The V and J genes are TRBV6-6 and TRBJ1-6; tentatively, D is TRBD1 (5 bases). V was clipped by 7 bases and J by 4 bases, with 14 bases between them. The CDR3 consists of 15 residues. Germline CDR1 reads MNHNY; CDR2 reads SVGAGI (reference sequence). CDR3 residues: CASNALRGYNSPLHF. In nucleotides, the CDR3 is TGTGCCAGCAATGCCCTGAGGGGTTATAATTCACCCCTCCACTTT.

This sequence joins TRBV5-4 and TRBJ2-5, with 7 bases lining up with TRBD2. J gave up 0 bases and V 4 bases, and 3 bases lay outside the gene matches. This CDR3 contains 14 residues. Germline values: CDR1 SGHNT, CDR2 YYREEE (reference sequence). CDR3 DNA: TGTGCCAGCAGCCCCGGGACTAACCAAGAGACCCAGTACTTC. The encoded protein is CASSPGTNQETQYF. The complete variable domain, with remaining parts taken from reference TRBV5-4 and TRBJ2-5, reads ETGVTQSPTHLIKTRGQQVTLRCSSQSGHNTVSWYQQALGQGPQFIFQYYREEENGRGNFPPRFSGLQFPNYSSELNVNALELDDSALYLCASSPGTNQETQYFGPGTRLLVL.

The V gene is TRBV29-1, the J gene TRBJ1-1; 7 bases line up with TRBD1. This CDR3 has 13 residues. V shed 7 bases and J 3 bases; nucleotides not matched to a gene: 8. CDR1 and CDR2 from the germline V gene are SQVTM and ANQGSEA. The CDR3 sequence: CSGIGGGDTEAFF. Written as DNA, the CDR3 is TGCAGCGGAATAGGAGGGGGCGACACTGAAGCTTTCTTT.